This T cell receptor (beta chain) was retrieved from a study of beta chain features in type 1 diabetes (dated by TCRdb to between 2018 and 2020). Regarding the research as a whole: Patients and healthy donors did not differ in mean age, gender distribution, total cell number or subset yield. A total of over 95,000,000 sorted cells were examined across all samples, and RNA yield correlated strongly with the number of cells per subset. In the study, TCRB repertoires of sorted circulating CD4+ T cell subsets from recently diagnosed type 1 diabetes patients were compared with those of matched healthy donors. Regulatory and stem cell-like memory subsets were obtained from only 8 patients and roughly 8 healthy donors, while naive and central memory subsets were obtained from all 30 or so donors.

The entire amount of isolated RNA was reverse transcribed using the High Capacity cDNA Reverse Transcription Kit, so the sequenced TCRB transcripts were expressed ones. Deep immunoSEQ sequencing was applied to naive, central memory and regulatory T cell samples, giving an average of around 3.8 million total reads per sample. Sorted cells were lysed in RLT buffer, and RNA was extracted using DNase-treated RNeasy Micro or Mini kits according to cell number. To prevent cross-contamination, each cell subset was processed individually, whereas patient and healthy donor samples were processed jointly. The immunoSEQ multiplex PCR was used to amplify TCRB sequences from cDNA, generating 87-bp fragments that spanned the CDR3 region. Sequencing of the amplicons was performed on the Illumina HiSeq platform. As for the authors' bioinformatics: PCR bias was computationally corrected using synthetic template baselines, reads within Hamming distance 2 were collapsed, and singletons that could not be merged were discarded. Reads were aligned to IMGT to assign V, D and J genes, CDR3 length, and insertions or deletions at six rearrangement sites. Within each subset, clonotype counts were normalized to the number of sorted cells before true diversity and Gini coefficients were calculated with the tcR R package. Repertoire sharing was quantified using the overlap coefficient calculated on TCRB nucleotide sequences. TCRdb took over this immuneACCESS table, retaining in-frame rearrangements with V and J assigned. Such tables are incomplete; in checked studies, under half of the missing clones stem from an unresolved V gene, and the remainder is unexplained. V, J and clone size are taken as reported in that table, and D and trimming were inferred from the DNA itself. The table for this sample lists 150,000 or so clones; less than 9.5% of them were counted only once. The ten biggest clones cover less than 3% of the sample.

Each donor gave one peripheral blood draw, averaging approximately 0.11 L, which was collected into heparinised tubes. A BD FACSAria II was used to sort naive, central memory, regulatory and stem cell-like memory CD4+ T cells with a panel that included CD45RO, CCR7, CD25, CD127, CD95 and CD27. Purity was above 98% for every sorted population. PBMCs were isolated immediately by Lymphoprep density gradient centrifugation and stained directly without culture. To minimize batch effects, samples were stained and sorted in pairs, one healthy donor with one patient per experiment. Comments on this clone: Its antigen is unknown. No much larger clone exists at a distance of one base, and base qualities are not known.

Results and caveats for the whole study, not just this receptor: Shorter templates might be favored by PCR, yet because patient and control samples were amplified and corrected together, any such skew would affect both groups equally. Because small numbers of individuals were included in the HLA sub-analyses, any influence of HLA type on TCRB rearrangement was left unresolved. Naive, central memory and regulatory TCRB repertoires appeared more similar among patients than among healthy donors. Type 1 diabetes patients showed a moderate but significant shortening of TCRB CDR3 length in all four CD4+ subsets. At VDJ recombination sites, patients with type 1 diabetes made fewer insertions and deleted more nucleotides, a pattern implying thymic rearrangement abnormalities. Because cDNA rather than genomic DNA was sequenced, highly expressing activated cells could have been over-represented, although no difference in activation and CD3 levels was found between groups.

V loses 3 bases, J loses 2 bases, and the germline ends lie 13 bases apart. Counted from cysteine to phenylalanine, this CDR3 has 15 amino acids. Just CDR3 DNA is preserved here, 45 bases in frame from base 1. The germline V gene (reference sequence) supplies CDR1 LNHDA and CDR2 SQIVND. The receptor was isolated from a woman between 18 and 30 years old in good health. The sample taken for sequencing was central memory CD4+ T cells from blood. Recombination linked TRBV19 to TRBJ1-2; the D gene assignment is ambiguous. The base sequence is TGTGCCAGTAGTATCGACCCACGGGGAAACTATGGCTACACCTTC. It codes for CASSIDPRGNYGYTF.